This T cell receptor beta chain emerged from a study of T cell changes during pregnancy in multiple sclerosis. The repertoire was sequenced with immunoSEQ multiplex PCR; TCRdb's copy has only in-frame clones and lacks some. This sample yields 60,000 to 65,000 clones, of which more than 90% are seen a single time; roughly 1.5% belongs to the top ten. V lost 6 bases and J 5 bases, leaving 13 bases between the germline ends. This CDR3 contains 14 residues. Germline CDR1 reads MNHNS; CDR2 reads SASEGT. The clonotype comes from a female donor with multiple sclerosis, enrolled in a pregnancy study. The rearrangement links TRBV6-1 to TRBJ2-2; D is unresolved. The sequenced sample was peripheral blood, obtained in the second trimester of pregnancy. The CDR3: CASSPTAQTGELFF. The CDR3 DNA follows: TGTGCCAGCAGCCCTACAGCTCAGACCGGGGAGCTGTTTTTT.